The rows below give T cell receptor beta chains drawn from one sample of a study of T cell responses to AZD1222 COVID-19 vaccine. TCRdb's copy holds only in-frame clones and misses some; the assay was immunoSEQ multiplex PCR. The sample includes 95,000 to 150,000 clones, 85% of them seen just once. The specimen comprised peripheral blood, sampled 28 days after the second AZD1222 dose. The origin of the receptors is an adult who received the AZD1222 COVID-19 vaccine. Each CDR3 is given with its conserved first and last residue. Each record gives: V gene, D gene, clone size, J gene, CDR3 DNA, CDR3 protein. D genes are given only for firm matches. Size is stated for part of the rows, as once, few or many counts, or as a class when the clone is expanded.

V gene: TRBV6-5; D gene: -; clone size: -; J gene: TRBJ1-1; CDR3 DNA: TGTGCCAGCAGTTACTCGAATTTACAGAACACTGAAGCTTTCTTT; CDR3 protein: CASSYSNLQNTEAFF
V gene: TRBV24-1; D gene: -; clone size: -; J gene: TRBJ1-4; CDR3 DNA: TGTGCCACCAGTATCCGGGACGGTGGAAAACTGTTTTTT; CDR3 protein: CATSIRDGGKLFF
V gene: TRBV2; D gene: -; clone size: -; J gene: TRBJ1-2; CDR3 DNA: TGTGCCATCAGTTGGGGGGATGGCTACACCTTC; CDR3 protein: CAISWGDGYTF
V gene: TRBV10-3; D gene: -; clone size: -; J gene: TRBJ2-2; CDR3 DNA: TGTGCCATCAGATCCGGGACACGATACACCGGGGAGCTGTTTTTT; CDR3 protein: CAIRSGTRYTGELFF
V gene: TRBV18; D gene: TRBD2; clone size: once; J gene: TRBJ2-1; CDR3 DNA: TGTGCCAGCTCACCCCAAGGACTAGCGGACAATGAGCAGTTCTTC; CDR3 protein: CASSPQGLADNEQFF
V gene: TRBV10-2; D gene: -; clone size: -; J gene: TRBJ2-7; CDR3 DNA: TGCGCCAGCAGTGCGGGCCGCGCCTACGAGCAGTACTTC; CDR3 protein: CASSAGRAYEQYF
V gene: TRBV7-8; D gene: -; clone size: -; J gene: TRBJ1-2; CDR3 DNA: TGTGCCAGCAGCTTAGGTACGGGAGTTGGCTATGGCTACACCTTC; CDR3 protein: CASSLGTGVGYGYTF
V gene: TRBV5-5; D gene: TRBD1; clone size: -; J gene: TRBJ2-1; CDR3 DNA: TGTGCCAGCAGCCGGGACAGGGTTCACAATGAGCAGTTCTTC; CDR3 protein: CASSRDRVHNEQFF
V gene: TRBV5-8; D gene: TRBD1; clone size: -; J gene: TRBJ2-1; CDR3 DNA: TGTGCCAGCAGCCAGGACAGGAACGCCTACAATGAGCAGTTCTTC; CDR3 protein: CASSQDRNAYNEQFF
V gene: TRBV25-1; D gene: -; clone size: -; J gene: TRBJ2-7; CDR3 DNA: TGTGCCAGCAGTACGCAGTACGAGCAGTACTTC; CDR3 protein: CASSTQYEQYF
V gene: TRBV10-1; D gene: -; clone size: -; J gene: TRBJ1-5; CDR3 DNA: TGCGCCAGCAGTGCCCCGAATCAGCCCCAGCATTTT; CDR3 protein: CASSAPNQPQHF
V gene: TRBV9; D gene: TRBD2; clone size: -; J gene: TRBJ2-7; CDR3 DNA: TGTGCCAGCAGCGTAGGGGTAGCGGGGGGGTCCTACGAGCAGTACTTC; CDR3 protein: CASSVGVAGGSYEQYF
V gene: TRBV6-2/TRBV6-3; D gene: -; clone size: -; J gene: TRBJ1-1; CDR3 DNA: TGTGCCAGCAGTTACCCCGGTAAGGTTGAAGCTTTCTTT; CDR3 protein: CASSYPGKVEAFF
V gene: TRBV2; D gene: TRBD1; clone size: -; J gene: TRBJ1-4; CDR3 DNA: TGTGCCAGCATTCGGGGACAGGGTGGTAATGAAAAACTGTTTTTT; CDR3 protein: CASIRGQGGNEKLFF
V gene: TRBV3-1/TRBV3-2; D gene: TRBD2; clone size: -; J gene: TRBJ2-5; CDR3 DNA: TGTGCCAGCAACCAACACGGCATAGCGGGGGGAGAAGAGACCCAGTACTTC; CDR3 protein: CASNQHGIAGGEETQYF
V gene: TRBV5-6; D gene: -; clone size: -; J gene: TRBJ1-1; CDR3 DNA: TGTGCCAGCAGCTTTAGGGCAGGCACTGAAGCTTTCTTT; CDR3 protein: CASSFRAGTEAFF
V gene: TRBV18; D gene: -; clone size: -; J gene: TRBJ2-2; CDR3 DNA: TGTGCCAGCTCACGTAAGGAGAACACCGGGGAGCTGTTTTTT; CDR3 protein: CASSRKENTGELFF
V gene: TRBV12-3/TRBV12-4; D gene: -; clone size: -; J gene: TRBJ1-1; CDR3 DNA: TGTGCCAGCACCACGGTGGGCAACAGTGACTTT; CDR3 protein: CASTTVGNSDF
V gene: TRBV30; D gene: -; clone size: -; J gene: TRBJ2-1; CDR3 DNA: TGTGCCTGGAGTCTGCGCGGGACCCGCTCCTACAATGAGCAGTTCTTC; CDR3 protein: CAWSLRGTRSYNEQFF
V gene: TRBV6-5; D gene: TRBD1; clone size: -; J gene: TRBJ2-4; CDR3 DNA: TGTGCCAGCAGTTCCCCGGGACAGAGGAACATTCAGTACTTC; CDR3 protein: CASSSPGQRNIQYF
V gene: TRBV7-8; D gene: -; clone size: -; J gene: TRBJ2-7; CDR3 DNA: TGTGCCAGCAGCTTAGCCTGGGGCCCCTACGAGCAGTACTTC; CDR3 protein: CASSLAWGPYEQYF
V gene: TRBV11-2; D gene: -; clone size: -; J gene: TRBJ1-1; CDR3 DNA: TGTGCCAGCAGCCCCCGTTCTGGGGATAACACTGAAGCTTTCTTT; CDR3 protein: CASSPRSGDNTEAFF
V gene: TRBV5-4; D gene: -; clone size: -; J gene: TRBJ2-5; CDR3 DNA: TGTGCCAGCAGCTTGGATCGGTCCCAAGAGACCCAGTACTTC; CDR3 protein: CASSLDRSQETQYF
V gene: TRBV5-1; D gene: -; clone size: -; J gene: TRBJ1-2; CDR3 DNA: TGCGCCAGCAGCACCGTCCGGGGCCGGGAGGATGGCTACACCTTC; CDR3 protein: CASSTVRGREDGYTF
V gene: TRBV5-1; D gene: -; clone size: -; J gene: TRBJ2-4; CDR3 DNA: TGCGCCAGCAGCTTGGTGTTTAGGGGAGACAAAAACATTCAGTACTTC; CDR3 protein: CASSLVFRGDKNIQYF
V gene: TRBV10-3; D gene: -; clone size: -; J gene: TRBJ2-7; CDR3 DNA: TGTGCCATCAGCGATTTATACTACGAGCAGTACTTC; CDR3 protein: CAISDLYYEQYF
V gene: TRBV5-1; D gene: -; clone size: -; J gene: TRBJ1-6; CDR3 DNA: TGCGCCAGCAGCCCTTATAAGGGGGACAATTCACCCCTCCACTTT; CDR3 protein: CASSPYKGDNSPLHF
V gene: TRBV6-5; D gene: TRBD1; clone size: -; J gene: TRBJ1-5; CDR3 DNA: TGTGCCAGCAGGACTCAGGGGGATAGCAATCAGCCCCAGCATTTT; CDR3 protein: CASRTQGDSNQPQHF
V gene: TRBV28; D gene: -; clone size: -; J gene: TRBJ1-2; CDR3 DNA: TGTGCCAGCAGTTCCGCGACAGTGCAAGGCTACACCTTC; CDR3 protein: CASSSATVQGYTF
V gene: TRBV10-3; D gene: TRBD1; clone size: -; J gene: TRBJ1-2; CDR3 DNA: TGTGCCATCAGTGAAGGACAGGGGGCGTTTAAGGGCTACACCTTC; CDR3 protein: CAISEGQGAFKGYTF
V gene: TRBV30; D gene: -; clone size: -; J gene: TRBJ1-2; CDR3 DNA: TGTGCCTGGATGGGGCCTCGGGCAGGGGCTAACTATGGCTACACCTTC; CDR3 protein: CAWMGPRAGANYGYTF
V gene: TRBV30; D gene: TRBD2; clone size: few; J gene: TRBJ2-5; CDR3 DNA: TGTGCCTGGAGTGGTAGGACTAGCGTGGGTAGCAAAGAGACCCAGTACTTC; CDR3 protein: CAWSGRTSVGSKETQYF
V gene: TRBV19; D gene: -; clone size: -; J gene: TRBJ1-1; CDR3 DNA: TGTGCCAGTAACAGCAGACGCTTCATGAACACTGAAGCTTTCTTT; CDR3 protein: CASNSRRFMNTEAFF
V gene: TRBV28; D gene: TRBD1; clone size: -; J gene: TRBJ1-2; CDR3 DNA: TGTGCCAGCAGTTTAGTATCCGGGACAGGGGTTAACTATGGCTACACCTTC; CDR3 protein: CASSLVSGTGVNYGYTF
V gene: TRBV11-3; D gene: TRBD1; clone size: -; J gene: TRBJ2-2; CDR3 DNA: TGTGCCAGCAGCTTAGGAGGGACAGCGAACACCGGGGAGCTGTTTTTT; CDR3 protein: CASSLGGTANTGELFF
V gene: TRBV29-1; D gene: -; clone size: -; J gene: TRBJ2-5; CDR3 DNA: TGCAGCGTTGAAGATCAGGAGGGAGAGACCCAGTACTTC; CDR3 protein: CSVEDQEGETQYF
V gene: TRBV10-2; D gene: -; clone size: -; J gene: TRBJ1-5; CDR3 DNA: TGCGCCAGCAGTGAAGCCCCACAGGTTTGGGCTCAGCCCCAGCATTTT; CDR3 protein: CASSEAPQVWAQPQHF
V gene: TRBV5-4; D gene: TRBD1; clone size: -; J gene: TRBJ1-6; CDR3 DNA: TGTGCCAGCAGCTTGGGGGCCGGGACAGGGTATTCACCCCTCCACTTT; CDR3 protein: CASSLGAGTGYSPLHF
V gene: TRBV3-1/TRBV3-2; D gene: -; clone size: -; J gene: TRBJ2-5; CDR3 DNA: TGTGCCAGCAGCCACGGGACAACCACTCAAGAGACCCAGTACTTC; CDR3 protein: CASSHGTTTQETQYF
V gene: TRBV3-1/TRBV3-2; D gene: TRBD1; clone size: -; J gene: TRBJ1-2; CDR3 DNA: TGTGCCAGCAGTCATTCAGACAGGGCCTCCTATGGCTACACCTTC; CDR3 protein: CASSHSDRASYGYTF
V gene: TRBV9; D gene: -; clone size: -; J gene: TRBJ1-2; CDR3 DNA: TGTGCCAGCACCTCTGGCGGGGGACTCTATGGCTACACCTTC; CDR3 protein: CASTSGGGLYGYTF
V gene: TRBV7-2; D gene: TRBD1; clone size: few; J gene: TRBJ2-2; CDR3 DNA: TGTGCCAGCAGCTTAGGACAGGGTTCCGGGGAGCTGTTTTTT; CDR3 protein: CASSLGQGSGELFF
V gene: TRBV28; D gene: -; clone size: -; J gene: TRBJ1-1; CDR3 DNA: TGTGCCAGCAGTTTGTCTGTCCCCTGGGAAGCTTTCTTT; CDR3 protein: CASSLSVPWEAFF
V gene: TRBV11-2; D gene: -; clone size: -; J gene: TRBJ2-5; CDR3 DNA: TGTGCCAGCACACCGGGGGCGGGGCGAGGGGAGACCCAGTACTTC; CDR3 protein: CASTPGAGRGETQYF
V gene: TRBV7-9; D gene: -; clone size: -; J gene: TRBJ1-4; CDR3 DNA: TGTGCCAGCAGCCGACGGGCAACTAATGAAAAACTGTTTTTT; CDR3 protein: CASSRRATNEKLFF
V gene: TRBV2; D gene: TRBD1; clone size: -; J gene: TRBJ1-1; CDR3 DNA: TGTGCCAGCATGGGACAGGCTATAATGAACACTGAAGCTTTCTTT; CDR3 protein: CASMGQAIMNTEAFF
V gene: TRBV5-1; D gene: -; clone size: -; J gene: TRBJ1-2; CDR3 DNA: TGCGCCAGCAGCTCGGAGAGGGACGGCAACTATGGCTACACCTTC; CDR3 protein: CASSSERDGNYGYTF
V gene: TRBV9; D gene: TRBD1; clone size: -; J gene: TRBJ1-2; CDR3 DNA: TGTGCCAGCAGCGTAGATTCCGGGACAGGGGGCTATGGCTACACCTTC; CDR3 protein: CASSVDSGTGGYGYTF
V gene: TRBV30; D gene: -; clone size: -; J gene: TRBJ1-5; CDR3 DNA: TGTGCCTGGAGTGCGCTGGAGGATCAGCCCCAGCATTTT; CDR3 protein: CAWSALEDQPQHF
V gene: TRBV11-2; D gene: -; clone size: once; J gene: TRBJ2-3; CDR3 DNA: TGTGCCAGCAGATCCAGCGGGACAAGCACAGATACGCAGTATTTT; CDR3 protein: CASRSSGTSTDTQYF
V gene: TRBV18; D gene: -; clone size: once; J gene: TRBJ1-2; CDR3 DNA: TGTGCCAGCTCACCACTAGTCGAAGGGGCAGCTAACTATGGCTACACCTTC; CDR3 protein: CASSPLVEGAANYGYTF
V gene: TRBV5-1; D gene: -; clone size: -; J gene: TRBJ1-2; CDR3 DNA: TGCGCCAGCAGCTCACTCGGCCAGGCGGTCTACACCTTC; CDR3 protein: CASSSLGQAVYTF
V gene: TRBV3-1/TRBV3-2; D gene: -; clone size: -; J gene: TRBJ1-6; CDR3 DNA: TGTGCCAGCAGCCAAGATCAGGGTACACCCCTCCACTTT; CDR3 protein: CASSQDQGTPLHF
V gene: TRBV3-1/TRBV3-2; D gene: TRBD2; clone size: -; J gene: TRBJ2-7; CDR3 DNA: TGTGCCAGCAGCCAAGATCAACTAGCGGGGGGGCGGACCTACGAGCAGTACTTC; CDR3 protein: CASSQDQLAGGRTYEQYF
V gene: TRBV6-5; D gene: TRBD1; clone size: -; J gene: TRBJ2-7; CDR3 DNA: TGTGCCAGCAGTAGGGACAGGGGGTACGAGCAGTACTTC; CDR3 protein: CASSRDRGYEQYF
V gene: TRBV5-1; D gene: -; clone size: -; J gene: TRBJ2-1; CDR3 DNA: TGCGCCAGCAGGGCGGTGACCTACAATGAGCAGTTCTTC; CDR3 protein: CASRAVTYNEQFF
V gene: TRBV5-8; D gene: TRBD2; clone size: -; J gene: TRBJ2-2; CDR3 DNA: TGTGCCAGCAGCCAACAGGGACTAGCGGGGATGGCGAACACCGGGGAGCTGTTTTTT; CDR3 protein: CASSQQGLAGMANTGELFF